This T cell receptor (beta chain) was captured by sequencing in a study of shared clonotypes between healthy human individuals. Study details: Each donor contributed plates that comprised three CD4 naive, three CD4 memory, two CD8 naive and one CD8 memory. Regarding the study as a whole: Specimens sampled were limited to blood, with tissue repertoires likely differing. Estimated clonotype richness was generally higher in naive than memory subsets.

Remarks on this clone: Its specificity is unknown.

This CDR3 comprises 13 residues. Trimming removed 7 bases at V and 5 bases at J, with 15 bases between. Germline V gene sequence: CDR1 ENHRY, CDR2 SYGVKD. A split of CD4+ cells into CD45RA+ naive and CD45RA-negative memory subsets was performed. Only in-frame clones appear in the TCRdb table, and some are missing; sequencing was by immunoSEQ multiplex PCR. The repertoire holds roughly 2.4 million clones, with around 95% as singletons. The sample was naive CD4+ T cells sorted from blood. Sample subset: CD45RA+ positively selected. The chain combines TRBV10-3 with TRBJ2-7; maybe TRBD1 (6 bases). The TCR comes from a man aged 18 to 29 in good health. For the CDR3, the DNA is TGTGCCATCATGGGGACATTAACCAACGAGCAGTACTTC. Protein: CAIMGTLTNEQYF.